What follows is one T cell receptor beta chain and its context. TCRdb reanalysed the 5' RACE reads using MiXCR and keeps one entry per CDR3 protein. The sample records approximately 300,000 distinct CDR3 sequences, 9.5% being singletons. This record belongs to a study of identical twins. The CDR3 totals 15 residues. V shed 0 bases, J shed 3 bases, and the junction held 2 bases outside the gene matches. Germline CDR1 is SGHRS and CDR2 is YFSETQ. Separately, the same data were catalogued under a study of yellow fever vaccine responses in identical twins.

The TCR sequence derives from a young woman in good health. The material sequenced was CD8+ T cells sorted from blood. V is TRBV5-1 and J is TRBJ2-3; 9 bases map to TRBD1. Here the CDR3 DNA reads TGCGCCAGCAGCTTGGTCGGACAGGGGACAGATACGCAGTATTTT. This codes for CASSLVGQGTDTQYF.